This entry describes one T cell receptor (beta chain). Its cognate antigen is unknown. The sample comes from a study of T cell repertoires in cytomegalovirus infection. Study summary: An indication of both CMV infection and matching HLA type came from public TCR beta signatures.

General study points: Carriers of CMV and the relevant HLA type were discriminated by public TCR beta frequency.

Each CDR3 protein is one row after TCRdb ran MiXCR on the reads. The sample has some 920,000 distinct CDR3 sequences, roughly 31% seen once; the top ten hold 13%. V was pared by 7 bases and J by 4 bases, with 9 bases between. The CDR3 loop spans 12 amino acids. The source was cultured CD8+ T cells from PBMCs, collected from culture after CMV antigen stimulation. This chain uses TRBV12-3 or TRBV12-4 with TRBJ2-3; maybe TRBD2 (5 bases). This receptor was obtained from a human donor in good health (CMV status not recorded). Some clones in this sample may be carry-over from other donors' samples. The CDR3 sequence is CASTSAADTQYF. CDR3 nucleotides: TGTGCCAGCACCTCAGCGGCAGATACGCAGTATTTT.